This TCR beta chain was documented in a study of blood T cell repertoires in COVID-19. Study details: Collection of acute and convalescent COVID-19 samples took place in the United States, Italy and Spain. PBMCs, B-cell-depleted T cells, or T cells provided the cDNA or gDNA that made up the material.

Original processing notes: Reference gene primer amplification yielded estimated nucleated cell counts. Here immunoSEQ multiplex PCR was the method, and the copy in TCRdb shows in-frame clones only, minus some. V, J and clone size derive from that table, while D and trimming were established from the DNA sequence. This table holds more than 110,000 clones, 80% to 85% found once. Germline CDR1 reads SNHLY; CDR2 reads FYNNEI. The CDR3 covers 13 residues. The V end lost 3 bases, the J end lost 0 bases, and 5 bases lay between the germline ends. The specimen was peripheral blood. This TCR came from a human donor in a cohort sampled during active COVID-19. The chain couples TRBV2 to TRBJ2-5; D gene ambiguous. The CDR3 region has the DNA TGTGCCAGCAGTGATTCGGACCAAGAGACCCAGTACTTC. It is translated as CASSDSDQETQYF.